A selection of T cell receptor beta chains follows, all from one sample in a study of blood T cell repertoires in COVID-19. Here immunoSEQ multiplex PCR was the method, and the copy in TCRdb shows in-frame clones only, minus some. The table shows 150,000 to 200,000 clones, with around 80% occurring only once. Sequencing used peripheral blood. These receptors were taken from a man aged 60 to 69 with active or convalescent COVID-19. The CDR3 runs from the conserved cysteine through the conserved F or W. D genes are given only for firm matches. Size is stated for part of the rows, as once, few or many counts, or as a class when the clone is expanded.

clone size	D gene	V gene	J gene	CDR3 protein	CDR3 DNA
.	.	TRBV19	TRBJ1-1	CASSGSMNTEAFF	TGTGCCAGTTCGGGATCCATGAACACTGAAGCTTTCTTT
few	TRBD1	TRBV29-1	TRBJ1-2	CSAGDRYGYTF	TGCAGCGCTGGGGACAGATACGGCTACACCTTC
.	.	TRBV18	TRBJ1-3	CASSPTMTGSGNTIYF	TGTGCCAGCTCACCAACGATGACAGGCTCTGGAAACACCATATATTTT
.	TRBD1	TRBV18	TRBJ2-7	CASSPLDRVPLNEQYF	TGTGCCAGCTCCCCCTTAGACAGGGTCCCATTGAACGAGCAGTACTTC
few	TRBD2	TRBV6-2/TRBV6-3	TRBJ2-1	CASSTGTSDYNEQFF	TGTGCCAGCAGCACCGGGACTAGCGACTACAATGAGCAGTTCTTC
few	TRBD1	TRBV19	TRBJ1-4	CASRTGVEKLFF	TGTGCCAGCAGGACAGGGGTTGAAAAACTGTTTTTT
.	.	TRBV7-9	TRBJ1-1	CASSVGTPGEAFF	TGTGCCAGCAGCGTGGGGACACCCGGGGAAGCTTTCTTT
.	TRBD1	TRBV28	TRBJ1-6	CASSPGQANNSPLHF	TGTGCCAGCAGCCCGGGACAGGCCAATAATTCACCCCTCCACTTT
once	.	TRBV6-5	TRBJ2-1	CASSQDLTTFF	TGTGCCAGCAGTCAGGACTTGACTACGTTCTTC
.	TRBD1	TRBV27	TRBJ1-1	CASSQTGGQHGTEAFF	TGTGCCAGCAGCCAGACAGGGGGCCAACACGGGACTGAAGCTTTCTTT
.	.	TRBV5-6	TRBJ2-1	CASSLGTGSYNEQFF	TGTGCCAGCAGCTTGGGGACGGGGTCCTACAATGAGCAGTTCTTC
.	.	TRBV28	TRBJ2-7	CASSLVALQSYEQYF	TGTGCCAGCAGTTTAGTGGCATTGCAAAGCTACGAGCAGTACTTC
once	.	TRBV27	TRBJ1-4	CASSLWGRTNEKLFF	TGTGCCAGCAGTTTATGGGGCAGGACGAATGAAAAACTGTTTTTT
.	TRBD1	TRBV25-1	TRBJ2-7	CASSGPGQGHEQYF	TGTGCCAGCAGTGGCCCGGGACAGGGCCACGAGCAGTACTTC
.	.	TRBV29-1	TRBJ2-6	CSVGVLTGANVLTF	TGCAGCGTTGGTGTTCTTACTGGGGCCAACGTCCTGACTTTC
.	.	TRBV5-6	TRBJ1-5	CASSSGTSGGWSNQPQHF	TGTGCCAGCAGCTCCGGGACCTCGGGGGGCTGGAGCAATCAGCCCCAGCATTTT
.	.	TRBV9	TRBJ1-2	CASSGTYRADGYTF	TGTGCCAGCAGCGGAACCTACAGGGCCGACGGCTACACCTTC
.	TRBD1	TRBV29-1	TRBJ2-7	CSVETGQGYEQYF	TGCAGCGTTGAAACCGGACAGGGCTACGAGCAGTACTTC
.	TRBD1	TRBV19	TRBJ2-1	CASSIAGTGLDEQFF	TGTGCCAGTAGTATCGCCGGGACAGGGCTCGATGAGCAGTTCTTC
.	TRBD1	TRBV29-1	TRBJ1-1	CSSSRGLNTEAFF	TGCAGCTCCTCGAGGGGGCTGAACACTGAAGCTTTCTTT
.	.	TRBV19	TRBJ1-2	CASREPLPVNYGYTF	TGTGCCAGTAGAGAACCCCTCCCAGTTAACTATGGCTACACCTTC
.	.	TRBV27	TRBJ2-1	CASSLSWESYNEQFF	TGTGCCAGCAGTTTATCGTGGGAGAGCTACAATGAGCAGTTCTTC
.	.	TRBV10-2	TRBJ1-6	CASSAEGVGNSPLHF	TGCGCCAGCAGTGCCGAGGGTGTCGGAAATTCACCCCTCCACTTT
.	.	TRBV7-2	TRBJ1-5	CASSSGTGNQPQHF	TGTGCCAGCAGTTCCGGGACTGGAAATCAGCCCCAGCATTTT
.	TRBD2	TRBV5-1	TRBJ2-3	CASQAGASTDTQYF	TGCGCCAGTCAAGCGGGGGCTAGCACAGATACGCAGTATTTT
.	TRBD1	TRBV28	TRBJ2-7	CASKPGQSYEQYF	TGTGCCAGCAAGCCGGGACAGAGCTACGAGCAGTACTTC
.	.	TRBV6-5	TRBJ2-7	CASSLMGSSYEQYF	TGTGCCAGCAGCCTGATGGGGAGCTCCTACGAGCAGTACTTC
once	TRBD1	TRBV18	TRBJ2-1	CASSAGQGKGHNEQFF	TGTGCCAGCTCAGCCGGACAGGGCAAAGGCCACAATGAGCAGTTCTTC
.	.	TRBV2	TRBJ2-7	CASSDDRYYEQYF	TGTGCCAGCAGTGACGACAGGTACTACGAGCAGTACTTC
.	.	TRBV21-1	TRBJ2-3	CASSKVFRGVGTDTQYF	TGTGCCAGCAGCAAAGTCTTCCGGGGAGTGGGCACAGATACGCAGTATTTT
.	TRBD1	TRBV6-5	TRBJ1-2	CASNRPKQGAGGYTF	TGTGCCAGCAATCGACCTAAGCAGGGGGCCGGCGGCTACACCTTC
.	TRBD1	TRBV7-3	TRBJ1-2	CASSLGQGDYGYTF	TGTGCCAGCAGCTTAGGGCAGGGGGACTATGGCTACACCTTC
.	TRBD2	TRBV27	TRBJ2-1	CASSLSKLAGGRDEQFF	TGTGCCAGCAGTTTATCGAAACTAGCGGGAGGAAGGGATGAGCAGTTCTTC
.	TRBD1	TRBV29-1	TRBJ2-4	CSADPGRGRNIQYF	TGCAGCGCTGATCCGGGCAGGGGGCGAAACATTCAGTACTTC
.	.	TRBV15	TRBJ2-1	CATSRDRLSANEQFF	TGTGCCACCAGCAGAGATAGACTATCGGCCAATGAGCAGTTCTTC
.	TRBD2	TRBV7-7	TRBJ2-7	CASSLGTSVIYEQYF	TGTGCTAGCAGCTTGGGGACTAGCGTAATCTACGAGCAGTACTTC
once	TRBD2	TRBV5-1	TRBJ2-5	CASSLNSGSDETQYF	TGCGCCAGCTCGTTGAATAGCGGGAGCGATGAGACCCAGTACTTC
.	.	TRBV25-1	TRBJ1-2	CASSEVFYGYTF	TGTGCCAGCAGTGAAGTCTTCTATGGCTACACCTTC
few	.	TRBV7-8	TRBJ2-2	CASSLGTTNTGELFF	TGTGCCAGCAGCTTAGGGACAACGAACACCGGGGAGCTGTTTTTT
.	TRBD1	TRBV4-1	TRBJ2-7	CASSRQDRGHSEQYF	TGCGCCAGCAGCCGACAAGACAGGGGCCACTCCGAGCAGTACTTC
.	.	TRBV2	TRBJ1-6	CASSEATWNSPLHF	TGTGCCAGCAGTGAAGCAACTTGGAATTCACCCCTCCACTTT
.	.	TRBV5-4	TRBJ1-1	CASSVGGGVTTEAFF	TGTGCCAGCAGCGTGGGAGGGGGGGTAACCACTGAAGCTTTCTTT
.	.	TRBV5-1	TRBJ2-5	CASSLAIGVQETQYF	TGCGCCAGCAGCTTGGCCATCGGGGTCCAAGAGACCCAGTACTTC
.	.	TRBV6-1	TRBJ1-6	CASSEKSSYNSPLHF	TGTGCCAGCAGTGAAAAGAGCTCCTATAATTCACCCCTCCACTTT
.	TRBD1	TRBV2	TRBJ2-5	CASSGQDRAQETQYF	TGTGCCAGCAGTGGACAGGACAGGGCCCAAGAGACCCAGTACTTC
.	TRBD2	TRBV7-2	TRBJ2-5	CASSFGWGGQETQYF	TGTGCCAGCAGCTTTGGCTGGGGGGGACAAGAGACCCAGTACTTC
.	.	TRBV18	TRBJ2-7	CASSSQGHGYEQYF	TGTGCCAGCTCATCCCAGGGGCATGGCTACGAGCAGTACTTC